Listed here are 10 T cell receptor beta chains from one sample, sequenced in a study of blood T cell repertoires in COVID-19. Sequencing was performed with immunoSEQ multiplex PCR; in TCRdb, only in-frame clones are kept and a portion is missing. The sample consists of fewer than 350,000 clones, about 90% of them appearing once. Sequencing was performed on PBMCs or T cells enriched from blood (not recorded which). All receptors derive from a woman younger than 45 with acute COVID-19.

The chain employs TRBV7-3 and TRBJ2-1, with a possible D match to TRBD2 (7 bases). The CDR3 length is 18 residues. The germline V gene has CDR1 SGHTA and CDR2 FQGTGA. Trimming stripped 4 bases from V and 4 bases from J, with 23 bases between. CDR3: CASSSPGEGPSGYNEQFF. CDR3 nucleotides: TGTGCCAGCAGCTCCCCAGGGGAGGGGCCCTCTGGATACAATGAGCAGTTCTTC.

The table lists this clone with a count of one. Written as DNA, the CDR3 is TGTGCCAGCAGCCGTAACACTGAAGCTTTCTTT. Encoded protein: CASSRNTEAFF. This chain uses TRBV28 with TRBJ1-1, with D uncertain. V was cut by 6 bases and J by 2 bases, with 4 bases left in between. CDR1 is MDHEN, CDR2 SYDVKM, per germline. The CDR3 covers 11 residues.

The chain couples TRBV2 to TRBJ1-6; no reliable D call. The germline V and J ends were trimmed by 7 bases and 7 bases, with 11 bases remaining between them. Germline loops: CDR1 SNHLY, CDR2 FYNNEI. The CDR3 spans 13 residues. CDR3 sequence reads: CASTPPGNSPLHF. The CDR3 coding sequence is TGTGCCAGCACCCCGCCCGGGAATTCACCCCTCCACTTT.

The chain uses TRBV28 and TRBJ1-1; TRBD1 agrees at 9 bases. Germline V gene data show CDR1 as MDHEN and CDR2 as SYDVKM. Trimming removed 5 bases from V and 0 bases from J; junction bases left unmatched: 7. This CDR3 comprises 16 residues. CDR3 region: CASSPYRGPMNTEAFF. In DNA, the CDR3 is TGTGCCAGCAGTCCGTACAGGGGGCCAATGAACACTGAAGCTTTCTTT.

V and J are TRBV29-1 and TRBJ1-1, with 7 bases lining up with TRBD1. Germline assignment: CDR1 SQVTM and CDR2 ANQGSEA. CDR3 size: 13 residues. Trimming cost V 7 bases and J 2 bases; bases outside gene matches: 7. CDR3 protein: CSGLGQSNTEAFF. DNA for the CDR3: TGCAGCGGCTTGGGACAGTCTAACACTGAAGCTTTCTTT. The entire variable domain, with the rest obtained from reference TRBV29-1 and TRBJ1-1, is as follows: SAVISQKPSRDICQRGTSLTIQCQVDSQVTMMFWYRQQPGQSLTLIATANQGSEATYESGFVIDKFPISRPNLTFSTLTVSNMSPEDSSIYLCSGLGQSNTEAFFGQGTRLTVV.

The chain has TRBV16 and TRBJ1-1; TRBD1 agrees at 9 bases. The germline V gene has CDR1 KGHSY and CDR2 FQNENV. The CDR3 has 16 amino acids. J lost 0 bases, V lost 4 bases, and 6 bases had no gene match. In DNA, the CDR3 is TGTGCCAGCAGCCCCGGGACAGGGAACATGAACACTGAAGCTTTCTTT. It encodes CASSPGTGNMNTEAFF.

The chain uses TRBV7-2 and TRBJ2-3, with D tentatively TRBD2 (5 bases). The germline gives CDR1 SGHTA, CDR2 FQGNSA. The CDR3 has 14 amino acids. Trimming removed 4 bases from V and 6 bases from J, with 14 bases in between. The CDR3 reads CASSYGVDMDTQYF. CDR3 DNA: TGTGCCAGCAGCTACGGGGTCGATATGGATACGCAGTATTTT.

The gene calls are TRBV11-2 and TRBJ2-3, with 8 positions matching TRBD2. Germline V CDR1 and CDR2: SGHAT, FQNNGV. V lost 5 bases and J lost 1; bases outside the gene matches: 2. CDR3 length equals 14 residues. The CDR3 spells CASSQAGGTDTQYF. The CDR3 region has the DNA TGTGCCAGCAGCCAAGCGGGAGGCACAGATACGCAGTATTTT.

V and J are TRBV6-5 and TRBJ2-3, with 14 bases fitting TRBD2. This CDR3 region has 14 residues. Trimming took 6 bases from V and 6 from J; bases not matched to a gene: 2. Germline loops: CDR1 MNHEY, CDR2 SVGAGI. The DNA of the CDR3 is TGTGCCAGCAGGGGACTAGCGGGAGTGGATACGCAGTATTTT. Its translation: CASRGLAGVDTQYF.

Here the CDR3 DNA reads TGTGCCAGCAGCCTAAGAGTAGCGGGGGCCGGAGAGACCCAGTACTTC. Translation gives CASSLRVAGAGETQYF. The chain combines TRBV11-2 with TRBJ2-5, with TRBD2 matching 9 bases. The CDR3 consists of 16 residues. In germline, CDR1 is SGHAT, CDR2 FQNNGV. Germline trimming cut 5 bases from V and 4 bases from J; bases unmatched to any gene: 11.